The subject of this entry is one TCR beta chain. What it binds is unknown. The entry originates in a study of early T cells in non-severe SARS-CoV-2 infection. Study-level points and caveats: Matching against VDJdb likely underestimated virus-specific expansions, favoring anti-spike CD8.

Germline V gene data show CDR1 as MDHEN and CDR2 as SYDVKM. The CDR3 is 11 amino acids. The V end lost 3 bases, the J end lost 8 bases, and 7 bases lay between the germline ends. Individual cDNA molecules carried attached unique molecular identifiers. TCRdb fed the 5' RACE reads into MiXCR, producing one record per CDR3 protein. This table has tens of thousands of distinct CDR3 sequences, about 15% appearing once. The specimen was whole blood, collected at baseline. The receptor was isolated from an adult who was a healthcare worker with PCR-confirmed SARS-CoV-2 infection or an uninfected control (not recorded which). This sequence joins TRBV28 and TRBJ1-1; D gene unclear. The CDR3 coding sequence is TGTGCCAGCAGTTTCGAGACGGAAGCTTTCTTT. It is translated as CASSFETEAFF.